These 14 T cell receptor beta chains were sequenced from one sample in a study of T cell responses to AZD1222 COVID-19 vaccine. Generated by immunoSEQ multiplex PCR, the TCRdb table keeps only in-frame clones and is missing some. The sample includes approximately 150,000 clones, around 93% of them seen just once. Sequenced here: peripheral blood, sampled 28 days after the second AZD1222 dose. These receptors were obtained from an adult who received the AZD1222 COVID-19 vaccine.

The chain carries TRBV28 and TRBJ1-2; TRBD1 aligns across 7 bases. The CDR3 sequence is 14 residues long. Germline CDR1 and CDR2: MDHEN and SYDVKM. Losses at the gene ends were 3 bases for V and 3 bases for J; bases not matched to a gene: 4. CDR3 DNA sequence: TGTGCCAGCAGTTTGGGGACAGCCCACTATGGCTACACCTTC. It codes for CASSLGTAHYGYTF.

The CDR3, as DNA: TGTGCCAGCAGCTTCCAGGGCCCAAATGCGGGTTCACCCCTCCACTTT. It yields the protein CASSFQGPNAGSPLHF. The J gene is TRBJ1-6, the V gene TRBV7-3; perhaps TRBD1 as D (5 bases). The CDR3 runs 16 residues. V lost 3 bases and J lost 9, with 18 bases in between. CDR1 is SGHTA and CDR2 is FQGTGA in the germline V gene.

This chain uses TRBV29-1 with TRBJ1-2; D call uncertain. The ends were cut back, 3 bases at V and 8 bases at J, with 10 bases in the middle. Germline CDR1 is SQVTM and CDR2 is ANQGSEA. The CDR3 covers 11 residues. CDR3 sequence (DNA): TGCAGCGTTGACGGCTCGGGAGGCTACACCTTC. Translating it yields CSVDGSGGYTF.

DNA of the CDR3: TGTGCCAGCAGCCTCTTGCTAGCGGGAGGGAGTGAGCAGTACTTC. It specifies CASSLLLAGGSEQYF. V gene TRBV5-5 combines with J gene TRBJ2-7; 12 bases align to TRBD2. The junction had 9 bases not matched to a gene; V was cut back by 4 bases and J by 7 bases. Germline CDR1 reads SGHKS; CDR2 reads YYEKEE (reference sequence). The CDR3 sequence is 15 residues long.

The gene calls are TRBV7-2 and TRBJ2-3, with 10 nucleotides matching TRBD2. CDR1 and CDR2 from the germline V gene are SGHTA and FQGNSA. The CDR3 has 17 amino acids. V lost 0 bases to trimming and J lost 1 base; unmatched junction nucleotides: 4. The CDR3 DNA reads TGTGCCAGCAGCTTAGCCCCTAGCGGGAGTGGCACAGATACGCAGTATTTT. Translated: CASSLAPSGSGTDTQYF.

This chain links TRBV19 with TRBJ2-3; no firm D call. The V end lost 0 bases, the J end lost 1 base, and 14 bases lay between the germline ends. From germline, CDR1 is LNHDA and CDR2 SQIVND (reference sequence). This CDR3 spans 17 amino acids. The CDR3 DNA reads TGTGCCAGTAGTATAGATCGGATGAGTAGGGGCACAGATACGCAGTATTTT. This sequence encodes CASSIDRMSRGTDTQYF.

This clone was seen only a few times. Other DNA sequences in the sample encode the same CDR3. The chain has TRBV5-1 and TRBJ2-1, with 16 bases fitting TRBD2. The V and J ends lost 4 bases and 1 base, in that order; junction bases with no gene match: 5. Germline lookup yields CDR1 SGHRS and CDR2 YFSETQ. This CDR3 region has 18 residues. The CDR3 DNA sequence: TGCGCCAGCAGCCCGGGACTAGCGGGGGGGCGTTCCTACAATGAGCAGTTCTTC. It yields the protein CASSPGLAGGRSYNEQFF.

The chain couples TRBV12-3 or TRBV12-4 to TRBJ1-3; TRBD1 is a possible D gene (5 bases). The CDR3 has 12 residues. The ends were cut back, 4 bases at V and 10 bases at J, with 11 bases in the middle. Here the CDR3 reads CASSSGMGTIYF. The CDR3 DNA follows: TGTGCCAGCAGTTCAGGGATGGGGACCATATATTTT.

V and J are TRBV5-5 and TRBJ1-5; D remains ambiguous. This CDR3 contains 13 residues. The germline gives CDR1 SGHKS, CDR2 YYEKEE (reference sequence). V was pared by 4 bases and J by 5 bases, with 10 bases between. The CDR3 reads CASSTDPDQPQHF. Written as DNA, the CDR3 is TGTGCCAGCAGCACGGACCCCGATCAGCCCCAGCATTTT.

The rearrangement links TRBV18 to TRBJ1-3, with TRBD1 matching 9 bases. Germline lookup yields CDR1 KGHSH and CDR2 LQKENI. The ends lost 3 bases at V and 4 bases at J; junction bases unmatched: 7. The length of the CDR3 is 16 residues. CDR3 sequence: CASSPQDRGNGNTIYF. Written as DNA, the CDR3 is TGTGCCAGCTCACCCCAGGACAGGGGTAACGGAAACACCATATATTTT.

This clone was counted once. The chain carries TRBV7-9 and TRBJ1-2; D ambiguous. CDR1 and CDR2 (germline): SEHNR, FQNEAQ (reference sequence). This CDR3 is built from 13 residues. Trimming shortened V by 3 bases and J by 6 bases, and 11 bases separated the two germline ends. CDR3 residues: CASSFAGRDGYTF. Written as DNA, the CDR3 is TGTGCCAGCAGCTTCGCGGGCCGCGATGGCTACACCTTC.

The chain carries TRBV6-2 or TRBV6-3 and TRBJ1-2; TRBD1 might be the D (5 bases). CDR1 is MNHEY and CDR2 is SVGEGT in the germline V gene. Trimming took 0 bases from V and 6 from J, leaving 11 bases between them. The CDR3 consists of 14 residues. CDR3 nucleotides: TGTGCCAGCAGTTACTCGAACAGGATCCATGGCTACACCTTC. Its protein is CASSYSNRIHGYTF.

The chain recombines TRBV5-1 with TRBJ1-2; D not resolved. Per germline, CDR1 SGHRS and CDR2 YFSETQ. The CDR3 is 15 residues long. Trimming cost V 1 base and J 4 bases, with 14 bases left between them. The CDR3 DNA reads TGCGCCAGCAGCTTGAGTGAGGGAGCAACCTATGGCTACACCTTC. This sequence encodes CASSLSEGATYGYTF. The whole variable domain, filled in from reference TRBV5-1 and TRBJ1-2, reads KAGVTQTPRYLIKTRGQQVTLSCSPISGHRSVSWYQQTPGQGLQFLFEYFSETQRNKGNFPGRFSGRQFSNSRSEMNVSTLELGDSALYLCASSLSEGATYGYTFGSGTRLTVV.

V usage is TRBV7-2 and J usage is TRBJ1-2, with D unclear. CDR3 length equals 15 residues. Trimming took 0 bases from V and 5 from J, leaving 13 bases between them. The V gene's germline CDR1 is SGHTA and CDR2 FQGNSA. CDR3 in amino acids: CASSLATNGKYGYTF. In DNA form, the CDR3 reads TGTGCCAGCAGCTTAGCTACTAACGGAAAATATGGCTACACCTTC.